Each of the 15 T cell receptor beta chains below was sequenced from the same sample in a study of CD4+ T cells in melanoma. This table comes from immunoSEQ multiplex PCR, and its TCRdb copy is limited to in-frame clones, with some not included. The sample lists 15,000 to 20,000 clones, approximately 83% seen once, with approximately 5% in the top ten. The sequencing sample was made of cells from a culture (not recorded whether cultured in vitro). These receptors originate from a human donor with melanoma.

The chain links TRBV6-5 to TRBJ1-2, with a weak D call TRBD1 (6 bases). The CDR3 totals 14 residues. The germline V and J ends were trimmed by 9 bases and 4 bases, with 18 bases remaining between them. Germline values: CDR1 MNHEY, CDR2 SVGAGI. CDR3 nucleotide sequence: TGTGCCAGTGCCGGGGGCAGTCGATTCTATGGCTACACCTTC. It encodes CASAGGSRFYGYTF.

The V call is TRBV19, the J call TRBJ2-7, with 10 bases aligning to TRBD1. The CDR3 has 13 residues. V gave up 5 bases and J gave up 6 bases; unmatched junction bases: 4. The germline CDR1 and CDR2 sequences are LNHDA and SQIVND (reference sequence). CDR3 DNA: TGTGCCAGTAGTCGACAGGGGGCCCGCGAGCAGTACTTC. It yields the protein CASSRQGAREQYF. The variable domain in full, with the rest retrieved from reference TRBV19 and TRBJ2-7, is DGGITQSPKYLFRKEGQNVTLSCEQNLNHDAMYWYRQDPGQGLRLIYYSQIVNDFQKGDIAEGYSVSREKKESFPLTVTSAQKNPTAFYLCASSRQGAREQYFGPGTRLTVT.

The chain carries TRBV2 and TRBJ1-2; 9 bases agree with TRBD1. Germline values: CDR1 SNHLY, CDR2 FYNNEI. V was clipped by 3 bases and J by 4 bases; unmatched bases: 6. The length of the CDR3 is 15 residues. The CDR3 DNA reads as TGTGCCAGCAGTGAGGAACAGGGGGCTCCCTATGGCTACACCTTC. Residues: CASSEEQGAPYGYTF.

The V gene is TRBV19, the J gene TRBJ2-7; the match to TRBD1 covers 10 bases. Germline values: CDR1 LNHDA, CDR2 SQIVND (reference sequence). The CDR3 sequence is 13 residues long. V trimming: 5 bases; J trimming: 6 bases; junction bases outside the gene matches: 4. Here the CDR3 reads CASSRDRGPEQYF. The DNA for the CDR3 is TGTGCCAGTAGTCGGGACAGGGGACCCGAGCAGTACTTC. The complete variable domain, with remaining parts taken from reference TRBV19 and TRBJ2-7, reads DGGITQSPKYLFRKEGQNVTLSCEQNLNHDAMYWYRQDPGQGLRLIYYSQIVNDFQKGDIAEGYSVSREKKESFPLTVTSAQKNPTAFYLCASSRDRGPEQYFGPGTRLTVT.

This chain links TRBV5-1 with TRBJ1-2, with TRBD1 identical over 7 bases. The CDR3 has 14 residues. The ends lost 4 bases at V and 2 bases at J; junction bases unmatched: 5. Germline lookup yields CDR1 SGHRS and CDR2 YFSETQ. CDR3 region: CASSHQGGNYGYTF. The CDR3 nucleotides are TGCGCCAGCAGCCATCAGGGGGGAAACTATGGCTACACCTTC.

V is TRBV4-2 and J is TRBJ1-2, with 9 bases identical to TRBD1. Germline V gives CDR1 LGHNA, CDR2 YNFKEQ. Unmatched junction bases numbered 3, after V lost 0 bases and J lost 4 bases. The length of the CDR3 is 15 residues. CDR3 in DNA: TGTGCCAGCAGCCAAGAGACAGGGGGGAGCTATGGCTACACCTTC. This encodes CASSQETGGSYGYTF.

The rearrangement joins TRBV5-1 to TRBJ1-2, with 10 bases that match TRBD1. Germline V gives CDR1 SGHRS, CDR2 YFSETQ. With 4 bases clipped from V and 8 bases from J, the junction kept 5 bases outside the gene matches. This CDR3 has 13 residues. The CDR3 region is CASSPGTGEGYTF. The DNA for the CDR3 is TGCGCCAGCAGCCCCGGGACAGGGGAGGGCTACACCTTC.

CDR3 protein: CASRGGEFTEAFF. In DNA, the CDR3 is TGTGCCAGCAGGGGGGGCGAATTCACTGAAGCTTTCTTT. This chain uses TRBV2 with TRBJ1-1, with TRBD1 as a possible D gene (6 bases). This CDR3 contains 13 residues. The V end was cut by 6 bases, the J end by 4 bases, with 12 bases between. CDR1 SNHLY and CDR2 FYNNEI come from the germline V gene.

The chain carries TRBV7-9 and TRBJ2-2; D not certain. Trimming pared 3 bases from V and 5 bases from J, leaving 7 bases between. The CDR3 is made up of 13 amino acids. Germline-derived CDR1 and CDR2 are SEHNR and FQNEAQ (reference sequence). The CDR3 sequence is CASSFTTTGELFF. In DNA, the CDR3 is TGTGCCAGCAGCTTTACAACAACCGGGGAGCTGTTTTTT.

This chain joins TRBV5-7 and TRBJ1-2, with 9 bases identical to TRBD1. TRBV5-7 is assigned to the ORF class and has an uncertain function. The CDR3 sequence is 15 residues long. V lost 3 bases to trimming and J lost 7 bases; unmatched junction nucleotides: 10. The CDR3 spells CASSSGDRVQAGYTF. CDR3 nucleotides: TGTGCCAGCAGCTCGGGGGACAGGGTGCAGGCTGGCTACACCTTC.

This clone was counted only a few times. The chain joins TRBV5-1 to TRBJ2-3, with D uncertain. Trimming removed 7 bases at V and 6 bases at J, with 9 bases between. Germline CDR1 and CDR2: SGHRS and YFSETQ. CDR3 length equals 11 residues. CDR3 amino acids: CASPDDDTQYF. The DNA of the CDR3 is TGCGCCAGCCCCGACGATGATACGCAGTATTTT.

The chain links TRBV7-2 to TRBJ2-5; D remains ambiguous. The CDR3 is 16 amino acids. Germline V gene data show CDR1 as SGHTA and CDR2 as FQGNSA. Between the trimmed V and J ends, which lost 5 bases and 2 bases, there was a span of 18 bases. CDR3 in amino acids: CASSLYTTLTQETQYF. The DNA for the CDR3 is TGTGCCAGCAGCCTTTATACGACACTAACTCAAGAGACCCAGTACTTC.

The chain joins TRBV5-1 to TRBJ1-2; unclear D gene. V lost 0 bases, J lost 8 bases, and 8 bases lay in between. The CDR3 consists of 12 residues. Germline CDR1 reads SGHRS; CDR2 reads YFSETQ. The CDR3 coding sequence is TGCGCCAGCAGCTTGGACGGCGCGGGCTACACCTTC. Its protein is CASSLDGAGYTF.

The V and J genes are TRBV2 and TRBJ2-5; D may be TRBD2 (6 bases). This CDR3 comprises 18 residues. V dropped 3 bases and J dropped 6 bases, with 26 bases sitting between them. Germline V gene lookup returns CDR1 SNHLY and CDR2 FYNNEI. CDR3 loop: CASSDKGRLEGGAKTQYF. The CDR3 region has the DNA TGTGCCAGCAGTGATAAGGGAAGACTAGAAGGAGGCGCGAAGACCCAGTACTTC.

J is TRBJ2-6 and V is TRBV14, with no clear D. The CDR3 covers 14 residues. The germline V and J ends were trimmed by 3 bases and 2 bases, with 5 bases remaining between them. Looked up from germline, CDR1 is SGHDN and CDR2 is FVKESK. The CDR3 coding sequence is TGTGCCAGCAGCCAGAGTCCTGGGGCCAACGTCCTGACTTTC. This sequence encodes CASSQSPGANVLTF.